These 32 T cell receptor beta chains came from one sample sequenced in a study of T cells in Graves' hyperthyroidism and ophthalmopathy (dated by TCRdb to about 2019). Libraries were built with multiplex PCR. Data came from an Illumina HiSeq 2000. Amplification of TCR beta CDR3 regions was carried out from RNA transcripts. A first-round RT-PCR of the TCR CDR3 used the HTBI primer set with the Qiagen OneStep RT-PCR kit. TCRdb redid the processing of the public reads, applying fastp at Q25 and MiXCR, and retained in-frame beta chains. Identical CDR3 proteins give one entry, which carries the most common genes and DNA. Here the sample has hundreds of thousands of distinct CDR3 sequences; under 60% occur a single time. Jointly, the top ten make up 8.2% of the sample. Input material: peripheral blood or thyroid tissue (not recorded which). The receptors originated from a woman aged 18-29 years with Graves' hyperthyroidism. Donor details come from another sample of the same person, matched by shared clones.

At least ten counts were recorded for this clonotype. The chain joins TRBV29-1 to TRBJ1-4, with D possibly TRBD1 on 5 matching bases. Trimming shortened V by 2 bases and J by 6 bases, and 10 bases separated the two germline ends. The CDR3 is 13 residues long. CDR1 and CDR2 from the germline V gene are SQVTM and ANQGSEA. The CDR3 is CSVESGGDEKLFF. The DNA for the CDR3 is TGCAGCGTTGAATCTGGGGGGGATGAAAAACTGTTTTTT. Based on the CDR3 plus reference TRBV29-1 and TRBJ1-4, the full variable domain is SAVISQKPSRDICQRGTSLTIQCQVDSQVTMMFWYRQQPGQSLTLIATANQGSEATYESGFVIDKFPISRPNLTFSTLTVSNMSPEDSSIYLCSVESGGDEKLFFGSGTQLSVL.

This clonotype was recorded many times. The chain uses TRBV12-3 or TRBV12-4 and TRBJ1-2; no clear D gene. The CDR3 sequence is 15 residues long. Trimming removed 4 bases at V and 0 bases at J, with 12 bases between. CDR3 sequence reads: CASSYPGRPNYGYTF. CDR3 nucleotide sequence: TGTGCCAGCAGTTACCCGGGAAGACCTAACTATGGCTACACCTTC.

There are a few counts of this clonotype. The rearrangement uses TRBV7-3 and TRBJ1-5; the match to TRBD1 covers 10 bases. The V gene end was trimmed by 6 bases and the J gene end by 6 bases; junction bases not matched to a gene: 8. The CDR3 totals 15 residues. The germline CDR1 and CDR2 sequences are SGHTA and FQGTGA. For the CDR3, the DNA is TGTGCCAGCAGGGGAGGACAGGGGGGGACTCAGCCCCAGCATTTT. Its translation: CASRGGQGGTQPQHF.

The V call is TRBV9, the J call TRBJ2-7, with 9 bases aligning to TRBD2. The germline CDR1 and CDR2 sequences are SGDLS and YYNGEE. V lost 0 bases and J lost 6; bases outside the gene matches: 4. CDR3 size: 14 residues. The CDR3 nucleotides read TGTGCCAGCAGCGTAGGGCGGGAGGGCCCCGAGCAGTACTTC. Translated: CASSVGREGPEQYF.

Details on this clonotype: This likely comes from a read error, as the CDR3 has no conserved phenylalanine or tryptophan at its end. Written as DNA, the CDR3 is TGTGCCACCAGTGAAGAGTGTGGGGATGGGGCCAACGTCCTGACTTAC. Translation gives CATSEECGDGANVLTY. The chain joins TRBV24-1 to TRBJ2-6; D is uncertain. Looked up from germline, CDR1 is KGHDR and CDR2 is SFDVKD. The CDR3 is 16 residues long. The germline V and J ends were trimmed by 4 bases and 3 bases, with 12 bases remaining between them.

Of note for this clonotype: This may be a read error: a much more frequent sequence differs by one nucleotide. The V and J genes are TRBV20-1 and TRBJ2-7, with 8 bases fitting TRBD1. Germline V gives CDR1 DFQATT, CDR2 SNEGSKA (reference sequence). CDR3 length: 15 amino acids. CDR3 loop: CSARVSDRESYQQYF. The CDR3 nucleotides are TGCAGTGCTAGAGTGTCGGACAGGGAGTCCTACCAGCAGTACTTC.

The chain recombines TRBV11-3 with TRBJ1-5, with D perhaps matching TRBD1 (6 bases). The CDR3 loop spans 15 amino acids. Germline V gene data show CDR1 as SGHNT and CDR2 as YENEEA. V was trimmed by 7 bases and J by 0 bases, leaving 13 bases between them. Here the CDR3 reads CASNPTGTSNQPQHF. The CDR3 bases are TGTGCCAGCAACCCGACAGGAACTAGCAATCAGCCCCAGCATTTT.

This rearrangement joins TRBV7-3 to TRBJ2-5; D might be TRBD1 (5 bases). The CDR3 sequence is 13 residues long. Trimming removed 11 bases from V and 3 bases from J, with 16 bases in between. Germline lookup yields CDR1 SGHTA and CDR2 FQGTGA. The CDR3 DNA sequence: TGTGCCTGGAGTGTAAAAGGGGAAGAGACCCAGTACTTC. Its protein product is CAWSVKGEETQYF. The complete variable domain, with remaining parts taken from reference TRBV7-3 and TRBJ2-5, reads GAGVSQTPSNKVTEKGKYVELRCDPISGHTALYWYRQSLGQGPEFLIYFQGTGAADDSGLPNDRFFAVRPEGSVSTLKIQRTERGDSAVYLCAWSVKGEETQYFGPGTRLLVL.

This sequence joins TRBV10-3 and TRBJ1-1, with D perhaps matching TRBD1 (6 bases). CDR1 and CDR2 (germline): ENHRY, SYGVKD. The CDR3 runs to 16 residues. Between the trimmed V and J ends, which lost 10 bases and 0 bases, there was a span of 21 bases. The chain's CDR3 is CASGQPGHTMNTEAFF. Written as DNA, the CDR3 is TGTGCCAGCGGACAGCCCGGACACACCATGAACACTGAAGCTTTCTTT.

Remarks on this clonotype: No DNA is shown, since the ends of the CDR3 on it are uncertain; the CDR3 is the one TCRdb lists. The chain has TRBV10-3 and TRBJ1-1; TRBD1, the D gene given by the table, was not confirmed from the DNA. The CDR3 length is 15 residues, termini included. Germline values: CDR1 ENHRY, CDR2 SYGVKD. The CDR3 sequence is CAICSASRQDTEAFF.

This chain uses TRBV2 with TRBJ1-3, with D unresolved. Deletions cut 6 bases from V and 0 bases from J, with 12 bases between. The germline CDR1 and CDR2 sequences are SNHLY and FYNNEI. The CDR3 has 15 residues. DNA for the CDR3: TGTGCCAGCAGAGATACAGTGGGCTCTGGAAACACCATATATTTT. This encodes CASRDTVGSGNTIYF.

The chain carries TRBV4-1 and TRBJ2-5, with D possibly matching TRBD1 (7 bases). V was shortened by 3 bases and J by 5 bases, with 13 bases between the two germline ends. CDR3 length: 14 residues. CDR1 and CDR2 (germline): MGHRA, YSYEKL. Here the CDR3 reads CASSQWTGGETQYF. The DNA for the CDR3 is TGCGCCAGCAGCCAGTGGACAGGAGGGGAGACCCAGTACTTC.

Notes on this clonotype: This CDR3 fails to terminate in the conserved phenylalanine or tryptophan, so it likely reflects a read error. It is unclear where the CDR3 begins or ends on the DNA, so no DNA is shown, and the CDR3 is as TCRdb lists it. The chain combines TRBV10-3 with TRBJ1-1. The CDR3 is made up of 10 amino acids, end residues included. Per the germline V gene, CDR1 is ENHRY and CDR2 is SYGVKD. The CDR3: CAISEFGGYS.

In this sample, this clonotype turned up a few times. One end of the junction fails to match germline, which may point to a read error. This rearrangement joins TRBV7-9 to TRBJ2-5; D not certain. The CDR3 is 14 amino acids. From germline, CDR1 is SEHNR and CDR2 FQNEAQ (reference sequence). CDR3 protein: CASSDPGREETQYF. The CDR3 nucleotides are TGCGCCAGCAGCGACCCCGGACGAGAAGAGACCCAGTACTTC. Filled out from reference TRBV7-9 and TRBJ2-5, the complete variable domain reads DTGVSQNPRHKITKRGQNVTFRCDPISEHNRLYWYRQTLGQGPEFLTYFQNEAQLEKSRLLSDRFSAERPKGSFSTLEIQRTEQGDSAMYLCASSDPGREETQYFGPGTRLLVL.

The chain recombines TRBV10-1 with TRBJ2-5; 8 bases are shared with TRBD1. The CDR3 sequence is 15 residues long. The ends lost 0 bases at V and 5 bases at J; junction bases unmatched: 5. Per germline, CDR1 WNHNN and CDR2 SYGVQD (reference sequence). The CDR3 spells CASSESSGGNETQYF. CDR3 coding DNA: TGCGCCAGCAGTGAGTCGTCAGGGGGCAACGAGACCCAGTACTTC.

The chain recombines TRBV24-1 with TRBJ2-7, with D unclear. The CDR3 covers 10 residues. Deletions cut 7 bases from V and 4 bases from J, with 4 bases between. CDR1 and CDR2 from the germline V gene are KGHDR and SFDVKD. The chain's CDR3 is CATREYEQYF. CDR3 bases: TGTGCCACCAGGGAGTACGAGCAGTACTTC.

This sequence joins TRBV7-8 and TRBJ2-6; D not resolved. Germline-derived CDR1 and CDR2 are SGHVS and FQNEAQ. The CDR3 runs to 14 residues. With 3 bases removed from V and 4 bases from J, the gap between germline ends came to 7 bases. The CDR3 bases are TGTGCCAGCAGCTTTTTCCCGGGGGCCAACGTCCTGACTTTC. This encodes CASSFFPGANVLTF.

CDR3 DNA: TGTGCCACCAGTGATTTTCGGAGAGGGGAGACCCAGTACTTC. Protein sequence: CATSDFRRGETQYF. The chain combines TRBV24-1 with TRBJ2-5; a possible D gene is TRBD2 (5 bases). The CDR3 contains 14 residues. Germline V gene lookup returns CDR1 KGHDR and CDR2 SFDVKD. V gave up 1 base and J gave up 5 bases, with 10 bases separating them.

A few counts support this clonotype. In nucleotides, the CDR3 is TGCAGTGCTGGGAGGGGGGCCATCTTCCACGAGCAGTACTTC. This encodes CSAGRGAIFHEQYF. The gene calls are TRBV20-1 and TRBJ2-7; D perhaps matches TRBD2 (7 bases). CDR1 DFQATT and CDR2 SNEGSKA come from the germline V gene (reference sequence). The CDR3 spans 14 residues. The ends were cut back, 5 bases at V and 5 bases at J, with 19 bases in the middle.

The chain couples TRBV11-2 to TRBJ2-7; 11 positions agree with TRBD1. The germline V gene encodes CDR1 SGHAT and CDR2 FQNNGV. CDR3 size: 15 residues. J was trimmed by 3 bases and V by 5 bases; bases with no gene match: 6. The CDR3 coding sequence is TGTGCCAGCAGCGTTCCGGGACAGGGGGTCTACGAGCAGTACTTC. Protein: CASSVPGQGVYEQYF.

This clonotype was observed a few times. V gene TRBV29-1 combines with J gene TRBJ2-7; TRBD2 agrees at 9 bases. Germline CDR1 reads SQVTM; CDR2 reads ANQGSEA. The CDR3 has 15 residues. The V gene end was trimmed by 6 bases and the J gene end by 7 bases; junction bases not matched to a gene: 16. CDR3 protein: CSVQRGSGSRNEQYF. CDR3 sequence (DNA): TGCAGCGTGCAACGAGGTAGCGGGAGCAGGAATGAGCAGTACTTC.

This clonotype was observed a few times. This chain uses TRBV2 with TRBJ2-5; D is perhaps TRBD1 (7 bases). V was clipped by 8 bases and J by 0 bases, with 13 bases between them. Germline loops: CDR1 SNHLY, CDR2 FYNNEI. This CDR3 comprises 14 residues. In DNA form, the CDR3 reads TGTGCCAGCCAAAGGAGGGGGCACCAAGAGACCCAGTACTTC. It specifies CASQRRGHQETQYF.

In the case of this clonotype: A much larger clone sits a single nucleotide away, making a read error possible. The chain employs TRBV2 and TRBJ2-7; D is possibly TRBD2 (5 bases). CDR1 is SNHLY, CDR2 FYNNEI, per germline. The length of the CDR3 is 11 residues. Trimming took 11 bases from V and 7 from J, leaving 15 bases between them. The DNA of the CDR3 is TGTGCCGGTAGCGAAGGGAGTGAGCAGTACTTC. This gives the protein CAGSEGSEQYF. Full variable domain (remainder filled in from reference TRBV2 and TRBJ2-7): EPEVTQTPSHQVTQMGQEVILRCVPISNHLYFYWYRQILGQKVEFLVSFYNNEISEKSEIFDDQFSVERPDGSNFTLKIRSTKLEDSAMYFCAGSEGSEQYFGPGTRLTVT.

Details on this clonotype: One junction end disagrees with the germline gene, perhaps due to a read error. The chain has TRBV20-1 and TRBJ1-1; D gene unclear. Germline V lookup: CDR1 DFQATT, CDR2 SNEGSKA (reference sequence). This CDR3 spans 12 amino acids. CDR3 amino acids: CGASHTNTEAFF. As DNA, the CDR3 is TGCGGTGCCAGTCACACGAACACTGAAGCTTTCTTT.

The chain employs TRBV24-1 and TRBJ2-7; 7 bases are shared with TRBD2. The germline V gene encodes CDR1 KGHDR and CDR2 SFDVKD. CDR3 length: 14 residues. V gave up 9 bases and J gave up 7 bases; unmatched junction bases: 14. The CDR3 loop is CATVASGGDGEQYF. The CDR3 nucleotides are TGTGCCACCGTGGCTAGCGGAGGGGATGGGGAGCAGTACTTC.

The sample holds many counts of this clonotype. This sequence joins TRBV2 and TRBJ1-4; 10 bases are shared with TRBD1. The germline V gene has CDR1 SNHLY and CDR2 FYNNEI. V shed 7 bases, J shed 9 bases, and the junction held 5 bases outside the gene matches. This CDR3 spans 13 amino acids. The CDR3 bases are TGTGCCAGCATGGACAGGGGGAACAAAAAACTGTTTTTT. Translated: CASMDRGNKKLFF.

Note on this clonotype: Given a much more abundant clone one base away, this may be a read error. The V call is TRBV10-3, the J call TRBJ1-5, with D hard to call. Germline CDR1 reads ENHRY; CDR2 reads SYGVKD. Trimming cost V 2 bases and J 0 bases, with 5 bases left between them. The CDR3 sequence is 14 residues long. DNA for the CDR3: TGTGCCATCAGTGAGCATAATAGCAATCAGCCCCAGCATTTT. This sequence encodes CAISEHNSNQPQHF.

As for this clonotype: Relative to the germline gene, one junction end is altered; a read error may explain this. The chain uses TRBV11-1 and TRBJ2-7; the D is unclear. The CDR3 sequence is 15 residues long. CDR1 and CDR2 from the germline V gene are SGHAT and FQDESV (reference sequence). The CDR3 loop is CASNSSPERTYEQYF. In nucleotides, the CDR3 is TGCGCCAGTAACTCTAGTCCAGAGAGAACCTACGAGCAGTACTTC.

This clonotype was picked up a small number of times. This sequence joins TRBV11-2 and TRBJ2-2, with D tentatively TRBD2 (6 bases). The ends were cut back, 0 bases at V and 2 bases at J, with 10 bases in the middle. Germline CDR1 SGHAT, CDR2 FQNNGV. The CDR3 sequence is 16 residues long. The DNA for the CDR3 is TGTGCCAGCAGCTTAGAGCCAGCGGGTAACACCGGGGAGCTGTTTTTT. Encoded protein: CASSLEPAGNTGELFF.

Comments on this clonotype: This clone may be a read error of a much larger clone one base away. V is TRBV25-1 and J is TRBJ1-2, with D perhaps TRBD1 (5 bases). CDR3 length equals 15 residues. CDR1 is MGHDK, CDR2 SYGVNS, per germline. V shed 6 bases and J shed 1 base, with 15 bases lying between them. This CDR3 is CASRGRDAGNYGYTF. Written as DNA, the CDR3 is TGTGCCAGCAGGGGACGGGACGCGGGTAACTATGGCTACACCTTC.

This clonotype was recorded only once. V usage is TRBV20-1 and J usage is TRBJ1-3; 7 bases line up with TRBD1. Trimming removed 3 bases from V and 2 bases from J; junction bases left unmatched: 4. The CDR3 totals 14 residues. Germline V gives CDR1 DFQATT, CDR2 SNEGSKA (reference sequence). The CDR3 here is CSASRTGPGNTIYF. Here the CDR3 DNA reads TGCAGTGCTAGTCGGACAGGTCCTGGAAACACCATATATTTT.

On this clonotype: This sequence may be a read error, since a much larger clone differs from it by one base. This chain links TRBV7-3 with TRBJ1-5, with D hard to call. CDR1 is SGHTA, CDR2 FQGTGA, per germline. The germline V and J ends were trimmed by 1 base and 5 bases, with 9 bases remaining between them. The CDR3 contains 14 residues. The CDR3 bases are TGTGCCAGCAGCTTAAGTCCGCCACATCAGCCCCAGCATTTT. This encodes CASSLSPPHQPQHF. Full variable domain (remainder filled in from reference TRBV7-3 and TRBJ1-5): GAGVSQTPSNKVTEKGKYVELRCDPISGHTALYWYRQSLGQGPEFLIYFQGTGAADDSGLPNDRFFAVRPEGSVSTLKIQRTERGDSAVYLCASSLSPPHQPQHFGDGTRLSIL.